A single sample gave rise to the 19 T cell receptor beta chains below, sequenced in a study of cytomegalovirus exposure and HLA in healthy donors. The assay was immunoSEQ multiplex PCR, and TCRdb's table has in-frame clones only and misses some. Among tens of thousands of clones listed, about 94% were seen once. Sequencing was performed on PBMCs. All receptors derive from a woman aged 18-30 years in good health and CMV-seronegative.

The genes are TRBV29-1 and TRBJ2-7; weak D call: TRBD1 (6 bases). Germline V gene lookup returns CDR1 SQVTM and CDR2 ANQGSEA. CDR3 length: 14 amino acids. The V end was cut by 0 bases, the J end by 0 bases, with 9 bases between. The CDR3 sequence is CSVEESGDSYEQYF. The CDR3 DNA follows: TGCAGCGTTGAAGAGTCAGGGGACTCCTACGAGCAGTACTTC.

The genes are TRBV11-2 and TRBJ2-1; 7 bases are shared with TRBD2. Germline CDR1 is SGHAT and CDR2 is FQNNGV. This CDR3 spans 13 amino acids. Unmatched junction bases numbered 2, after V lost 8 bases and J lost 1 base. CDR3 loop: CASGRGSYNEQFF. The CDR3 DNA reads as TGTGCCAGCGGGAGGGGATCCTACAATGAGCAGTTCTTC.

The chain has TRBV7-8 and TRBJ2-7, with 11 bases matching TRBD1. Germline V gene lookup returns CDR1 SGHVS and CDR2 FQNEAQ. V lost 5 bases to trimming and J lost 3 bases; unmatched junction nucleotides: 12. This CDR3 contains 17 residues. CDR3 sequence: CASSAPSVGQGDYEQYF. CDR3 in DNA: TGTGCCAGCAGCGCACCCTCTGTGGGACAGGGGGACTACGAGCAGTACTTC.

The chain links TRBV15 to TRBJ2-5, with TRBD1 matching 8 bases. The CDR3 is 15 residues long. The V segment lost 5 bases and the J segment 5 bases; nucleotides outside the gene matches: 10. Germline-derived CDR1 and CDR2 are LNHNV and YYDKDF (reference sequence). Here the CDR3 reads CATSGVPGGAETQYF. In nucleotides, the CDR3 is TGTGCCACCAGCGGGGTCCCAGGGGGCGCGGAGACCCAGTACTTC.

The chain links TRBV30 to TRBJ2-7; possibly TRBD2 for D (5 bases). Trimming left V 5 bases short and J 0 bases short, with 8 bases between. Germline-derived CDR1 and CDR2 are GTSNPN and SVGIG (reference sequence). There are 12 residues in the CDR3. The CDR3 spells CAWRRSSYEQYF. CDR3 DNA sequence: TGTGCCTGGCGGAGGAGCTCCTACGAGCAGTACTTC.

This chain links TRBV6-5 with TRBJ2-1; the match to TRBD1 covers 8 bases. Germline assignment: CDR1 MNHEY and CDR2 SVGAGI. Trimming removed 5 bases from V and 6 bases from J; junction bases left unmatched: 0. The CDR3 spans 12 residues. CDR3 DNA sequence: TGTGCCAGCAGTGACAGGGGCAATGAGCAGTTCTTC. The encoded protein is CASSDRGNEQFF.

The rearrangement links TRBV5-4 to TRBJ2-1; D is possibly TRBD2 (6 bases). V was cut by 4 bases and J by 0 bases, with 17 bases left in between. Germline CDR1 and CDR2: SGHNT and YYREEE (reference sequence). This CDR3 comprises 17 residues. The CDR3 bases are TGTGCCAGCAGCCTCAAGCGCGGGGCCAGCTCCTACAATGAGCAGTTCTTC. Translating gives CASSLKRGASSYNEQFF.

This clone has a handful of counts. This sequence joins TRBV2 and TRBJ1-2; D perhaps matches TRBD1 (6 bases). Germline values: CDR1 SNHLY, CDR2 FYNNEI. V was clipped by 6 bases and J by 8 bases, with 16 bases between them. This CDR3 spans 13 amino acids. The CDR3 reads CASSVQGFRGYTF. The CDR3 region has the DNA TGTGCCAGCAGCGTCCAGGGGTTCAGGGGCTACACCTTC.

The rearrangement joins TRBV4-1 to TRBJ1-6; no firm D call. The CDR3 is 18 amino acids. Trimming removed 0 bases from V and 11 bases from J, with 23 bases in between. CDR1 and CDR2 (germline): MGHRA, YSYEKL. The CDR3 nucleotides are TGCGCCAGCAGCCAAGAAAGTTTTTCGGGGAGGTACGGTCCACCCCTCCACTTT. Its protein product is CASSQESFSGRYGPPLHF.

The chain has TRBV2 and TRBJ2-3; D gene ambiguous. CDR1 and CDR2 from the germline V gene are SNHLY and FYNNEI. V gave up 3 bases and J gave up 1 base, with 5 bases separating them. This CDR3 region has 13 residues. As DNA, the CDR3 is TGTGCCAGCAGTGACCTCCGCACAGATACGCAGTATTTT. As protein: CASSDLRTDTQYF.

Here the CDR3 DNA reads TGTGCCAGCAGCTCCGGGGGGGGCGGCAATCAGCCCCAGCATTTT. Protein product: CASSSGGGGNQPQHF. The chain links TRBV11-2 to TRBJ1-5; maybe TRBD1 (6 bases). Trimming took 4 bases from V and 2 from J, leaving 12 bases between them. Germline V gives CDR1 SGHAT, CDR2 FQNNGV. This CDR3 has 15 amino acids.

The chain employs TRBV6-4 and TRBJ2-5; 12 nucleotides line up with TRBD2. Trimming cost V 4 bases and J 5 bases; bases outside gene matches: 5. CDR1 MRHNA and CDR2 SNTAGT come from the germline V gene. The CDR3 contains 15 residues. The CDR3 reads CASSATSGSGETQYF. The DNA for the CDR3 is TGTGCCAGCAGTGCGACTAGCGGGAGTGGGGAGACCCAGTACTTC.

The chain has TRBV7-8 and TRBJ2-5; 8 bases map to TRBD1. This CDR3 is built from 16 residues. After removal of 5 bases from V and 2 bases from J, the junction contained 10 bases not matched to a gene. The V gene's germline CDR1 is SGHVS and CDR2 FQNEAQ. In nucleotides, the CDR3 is TGTGCCAGCAGCATAGGACAGGGTTTTCCTCAAGAGACCCAGTACTTC. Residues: CASSIGQGFPQETQYF.

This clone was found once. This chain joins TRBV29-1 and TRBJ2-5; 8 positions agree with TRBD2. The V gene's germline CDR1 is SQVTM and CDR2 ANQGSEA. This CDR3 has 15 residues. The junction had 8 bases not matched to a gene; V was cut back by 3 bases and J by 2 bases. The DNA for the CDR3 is TGCAGCGTTGACACGGGGGGGGCCTTGCAAGAGACCCAGTACTTC. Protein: CSVDTGGALQETQYF.

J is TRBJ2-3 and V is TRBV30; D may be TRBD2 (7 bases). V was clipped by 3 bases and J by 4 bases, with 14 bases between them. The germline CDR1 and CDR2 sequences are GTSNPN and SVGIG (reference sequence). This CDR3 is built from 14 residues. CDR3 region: CAWSRRGQSDTQYF. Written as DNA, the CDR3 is TGTGCCTGGAGCAGGCGGGGGCAATCAGATACGCAGTATTTT.

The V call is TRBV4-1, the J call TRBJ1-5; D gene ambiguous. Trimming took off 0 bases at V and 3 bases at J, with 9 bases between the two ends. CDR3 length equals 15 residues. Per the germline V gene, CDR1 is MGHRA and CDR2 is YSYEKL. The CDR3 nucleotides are TGCGCCAGCAGCCAAGATCGGAGATCCAATCAGCCCCAGCATTTT. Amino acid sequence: CASSQDRRSNQPQHF.

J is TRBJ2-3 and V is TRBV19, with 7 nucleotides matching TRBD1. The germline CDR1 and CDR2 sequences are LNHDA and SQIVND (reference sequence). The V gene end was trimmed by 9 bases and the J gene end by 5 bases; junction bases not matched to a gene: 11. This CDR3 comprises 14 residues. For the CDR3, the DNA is TGTGCCAGCAGACTCTCAGGGGGTCAAGATACGCAGTATTTT. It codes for CASRLSGGQDTQYF. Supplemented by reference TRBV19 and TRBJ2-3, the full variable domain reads DGGITQSPKYLFRKEGQNVTLSCEQNLNHDAMYWYRQDPGQGLRLIYYSQIVNDFQKGDIAEGYSVSREKKESFPLTVTSAQKNPTAFYLCASRLSGGQDTQYFGPGTRLTVL.

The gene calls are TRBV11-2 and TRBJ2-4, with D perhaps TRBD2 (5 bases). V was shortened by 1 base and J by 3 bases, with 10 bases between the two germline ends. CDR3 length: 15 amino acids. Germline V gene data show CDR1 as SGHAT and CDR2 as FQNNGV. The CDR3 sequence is CASSLVVGGKNIQYF. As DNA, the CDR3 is TGTGCCAGCAGCTTAGTTGTAGGAGGCAAAAACATTCAGTACTTC. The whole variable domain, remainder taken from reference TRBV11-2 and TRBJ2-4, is EAGVAQSPRYKIIEKRQSVAFWCNPISGHATLYWYQQILGQGPKLLIQFQNNGVVDDSQLPKDRFSAERLKGVDSTLKIQPAKLEDSAVYLCASSLVVGGKNIQYFGAGTRLSVL.

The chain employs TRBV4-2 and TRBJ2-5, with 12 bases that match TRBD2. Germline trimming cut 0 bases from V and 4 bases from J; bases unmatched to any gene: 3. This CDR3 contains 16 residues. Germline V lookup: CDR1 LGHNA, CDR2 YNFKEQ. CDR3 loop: CASSQEGTSGRETQYF. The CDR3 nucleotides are TGTGCCAGCAGCCAAGAAGGGACTAGCGGGCGAGAGACCCAGTACTTC.